The clone carrying this T cell receptor beta chain has just a few counts. The data derive from a study of blood T cell repertoires in COVID-19. Whole-study context: The samples span acute and convalescent COVID-19 from the United States, Italy and Spain. The analysed material was cDNA or gDNA that came from T cells, B-cell-depleted T cells, or PBMCs.

Authors' processing steps: Scientists estimated how many nucleated cells there were by amplifying reference gene primers. This table comes from immunoSEQ multiplex PCR, and its TCRdb copy is limited to in-frame clones, with some not included. D and trimming were read from the DNA, whereas the V and J calls and clone size are those reported in that table. The sample yields 100,000 to 150,000 clones, 70% to 90% seen once. Input material: peripheral blood. This sequence originates from a man aged 65 to 85 with active COVID-19.

The CDR3 DNA follows: TGCAGTGCTAGTCTTCATACTAGCACAGATACGCAGTATTTT. Amino acid sequence: CSASLHTSTDTQYF. The V gene is TRBV20-1, the J gene TRBJ2-3; D unclear. This CDR3 is built from 14 residues. The V gene's germline CDR1 is DFQATT and CDR2 SNEGSKA (reference sequence). V was pared by 3 bases and J by 0 bases, with 10 bases between.